This TCR beta chain was captured by sequencing in a study of blood T cell repertoires in COVID-19. Profiling relied on immunoSEQ multiplex PCR, and the TCRdb table lists in-frame clones only, not all of them. The sample has about 230,000 clones; 65% to 90% are singletons. This clone was detected only once. Germline loops: CDR1 ENHRY, CDR2 SYGVKD. There are 13 residues in the CDR3. V lost 3 bases and J lost 7, with 12 bases in between. The gene calls are TRBV10-3 and TRBJ1-2; D call uncertain. Sequencing was done on a sample of peripheral blood. This clonotype was obtained from a man aged 35 to 55 who had recovered from COVID-19. The CDR3 nucleotides read TGTGCCATCAGTGATCGGGTCCAGACTGGCTACACCTTC. This translates into CAISDRVQTGYTF.